These T cell receptor beta chains were read from a single sample in a study of a mutant IDH1 vaccine in newly diagnosed glioma. Which antigens these TCRs recognize remains unknown. The method was immunoSEQ multiplex PCR; TCRdb's version includes in-frame clones alone and lacks a portion of them. Of some 27,000 clones in the sample, roughly 80% were seen once. Sequencing used PBMCs, obtained from a glioma patient whose treatment included an IDH1 peptide vaccine. The receptor set was obtained from a woman between 25 and 40 years old with glioma. The conserved cysteine and the conserved F or W are not part of the CDR3 here. Size tells how often a clone was seen (once, few, many) or the class of an expanded clone, and some rows leave it out.

j_gene | abundance | len | v_gene | CDR3aa
TRBJ2-5 | once | 14 | TRBV4-1 | ASSQRGGRPRETQY
TRBJ2-5 | - | 12 | TRBV5-1 | ASSLGDRAETQY
TRBJ1-5 | - | 12 | TRBV5-8 | ASSWGATNQPQH
TRBJ2-7 | - | 13 | TRBV7-2 | ASSATSGGSYEQY
TRBJ2-7 | - | 12 | TRBV7-7 | ASSPAKVSYEQY
TRBJ1-5 | few | 11 | TRBV27 | ASSLFRGQPQH
TRBJ2-5 | - | 13 | TRBV9 | ASSVGQGVPETQY
TRBJ1-5 | - | 13 | TRBV7-8 | ASSLAQGVDQPQH
TRBJ2-5 | - | 14 | TRBV5-4 | ASSKSDRGVVETQY
TRBJ2-7 | - | 10 | TRBV6-5 | ASSPEGDEQY
TRBJ1-3 | - | 15 | TRBV6-1 | ASSEAGGGIARNTIY
TRBJ1-1 | - | 11 | TRBV29-1 | SVLGQRNTEAF
TRBJ2-2 | - | 13 | TRBV14 | ASSHRGLGTGELF
TRBJ2-7 | medium-sized | 13 | TRBV7-8 | ASSLHQGPSYEQY
TRBJ2-7 | - | 12 | TRBV29-1 | SAAGTSDPYEQY
TRBJ1-1 | once | 12 | TRBV5-1 | ASSPAILNTEAF
TRBJ2-1 | - | 14 | TRBV7-7 | ASSPASGGSYNEQF
TRBJ1-2 | - | 11 | TRBV18 | ASSPDKDYGYT
TRBJ2-4 | - | 13 | TRBV6-5 | ASTTGGGGKNIQY
TRBJ2-3 | - | 9 | TRBV2 | ASLSGRGGY
TRBJ2-7 | - | 11 | TRBV7-2 | ASSPGRGLEQY
TRBJ1-6 | - | 14 | TRBV5-1 | ASSLTGDRYNSPLH
TRBJ1-1 | - | 12 | TRBV7-8 | ASSLEGLSTEAF
TRBJ1-5 | - | 11 | TRBV4-3 | ASSQHLGQPQH
TRBJ2-2 | - | 13 | TRBV5-1 | ASSWTGGASGELF
TRBJ2-5 | once | 12 | TRBV7-2 | ASSLGGDKETQY
TRBJ1-5 | - | 13 | TRBV10-3 | AISESTDSNQPQH
TRBJ2-6 | - | 12 | TRBV6-6 | ASRHRSGANVLT
TRBJ2-1 | - | 14 | TRBV7-9 | ASSRGPPSSYNEQF
TRBJ1-2 | - | 17 | TRBV5-1 | ASSLIPKGATLGAYGYT
TRBJ2-7 | - | 11 | TRBV7-9 | ASSLQGAGEQY
TRBJ1-6 | few | 14 | TRBV7-9 | ASRGTASSYNSPLH
TRBJ2-7 | once | 11 | TRBV5-1 | ASSLAGASEQY